This T cell receptor (beta chain) originates from a study of cytomegalovirus exposure and HLA in healthy donors (dated by TCRdb to between 2016 and 2019). In terms of the full investigation: An earlier analysis of fewer than 750 of the donors reported 276 Gb of sequence data and around 100 million unique TCR beta sequences obtained from roughly 170 million T cells. To predict cytomegalovirus infection status, the study combined high-throughput TCR immunosequencing, statistical association of individual TCRs with disease status, and machine learning. A later genetic analysis used genome-wide SNP genotypes for about three fifths of the roughly 700 donors, treating that subset as a discovery cohort. Roughly 5 DR-DQ haplotypes were treated as single units for association and clustering because of strong linkage in the cohort. The number of donors typed differed by locus, with about 629-640 for A, B, C, DRB1 and DQB1, about 500 for DQA1, over 600 for DPA1, and some 440 for DPB1. Along with the approximately 700-subject first cohort, a separate validation cohort of over a hundred different subjects was used. In a later analysis, previously published TCR beta repertoires from about 670 donors were re-analyzed and high-resolution HLA genotyping was added so that TCR occurrence patterns could be studied. To decide whether each TCR beta V gene segment behaved as functional or pseudogenic, an earlier analysis of some 600 of the donors relied on high-throughput TCR beta sequencing. About 280 gigabases of sequencing data and approximately 93 million unique TCR sequences were included in an early release covering over 600 HLA-typed donors. HLA typing included class I and class II loci at four-digit resolution. All discovery cohort repertoires had been generated using a single sequencing platform. On average, around 200,000 unique TCR beta nucleotide sequences were sequenced per donor among a few hundred genotyped donors of the cohort, with about 19% of those sequences being non-productive. The study used immunosequencing to profile the T cell repertoires of approximately 650 subjects and linked those repertoires to cytomegalovirus serostatus. Donor age, sex, ethnicity and CMV serostatus were compiled together with the repertoire data. Of the 300 to 500 genotyped donors, 70% to 90% were placed in the genetic ancestry cluster associated with self-reported Caucasian donors. The later analysis used no new phenotypic data to find candidate immune exposures, relying instead on TCR beta sequences and their occurrence across donors. The aim of the study was to test whether cataloging public T cell receptors could identify signatures of past pathogen exposure. General findings and caveats noted by the study authors: In an earlier analysis of approximately 590 of the donors, most TCR beta V segments appeared in productive rearrangements about 87% or about 30% of the time, broadly matching IMGT annotations. In a later analysis, HLA-associated TCR beta chains were found to be more clonally expanded and to have lower generation probabilities than equally common non-associated chains. According to the authors, the approach could potentially be generalized to other disease states and immunological phenotypes. Because HLA typing was missing for some donors at each locus, association tests included only the typed subset. Because counts were too low, about 18 rarely observed V segments, including chromosome 9 orphons, were excluded from the earlier analysis of roughly 580 of the donors. In vitro tests confirmed that a few of the cytomegalovirus-associated TCR beta chains recognize cytomegalovirus antigens. A further reported finding was that TCR beta sequences accurately predicted the HLA-A and HLA-B alleles for most subjects in the first cohort. V-gene and J-gene trimming of TCR beta chains was associated with a missense DCLRE1C variant in a later genetic analysis, and the association was replicated in an independent cohort. Across donors, most TCR sequences were observed very rarely, whereas some public TCRs were present in many individuals. In a later analysis, the rate of TCR association differed among HLA loci, with DRB1 alleles having the most associated TCRs and HLA-C alleles having the fewest. Strong co-occurrence of HLA alleles, especially DR and DQ, made assigning TCR associations to individual alleles difficult. In this cohort, only TCR beta chains were sequenced, and detectable features were limited by the absence of alpha or paired-chain data. Some IMGT-functional V segments, including TRBV6-2 and TRBV6-3, could not be told apart with the 87-base-pair reads, so those segments were excluded. Several of the top co-occurrence clusters appeared to be linked to parvovirus B19, influenza, CMV and Epstein-Barr virus, according to a later analysis. Compared with the approximately 720-donor mean, donors in an Asian-associated ancestry cluster had fewer N-insertions in productive TCRs, according to a later genetic analysis. In both the original and validation cohorts, the classifier was reported to diagnose cytomegalovirus status with high specificity and sensitivity. According to a later analysis, most CMV-associated TCR beta chains appeared to be HLA-restricted, and the HLA associations seemed to be driven largely by CMV exposure. A total of about 150 TCR beta chains were listed by the study as associated with cytomegalovirus. In a later analysis, around 15,000 TCR beta sequences were associated with specific HLA alleles at a false discovery rate of 0.05. Correlated functional status among segregating V segments might be attributable to linkage disequilibrium, but an unknown experimental factor could not be ruled out. The presence/absence analyses assumed that sequencing depth was roughly uniform across donors, and that assumption may not be true. A cluster of highly shared sequence variants was judged likely to represent a technical artifact of the sequencing pipeline. Immune exposure information for the cohort was limited to CMV serostatus.

Counted from cysteine to phenylalanine, this CDR3 has 15 amino acids. Only the CDR3 DNA stays, 45 bases, in frame from base 1. V is pruned by 7 bases and J by 5 bases, leaving 7 bases of the junction without a gene match. From a lookup of the germline V gene, CDR1 and CDR2 are SNHLY and FYNNEI. A word on this clone: This clone's antigen is unknown. No much larger clone is present one base from it, and per-base qualities are unavailable.

The cohort consisted of hundreds of healthy bone marrow donors. All cohort members were sampled while nominally healthy, although unrecorded immune exposures were likely present. The donor was CMV seronegative and was included in the group of a few hundred seronegative cohort members. Every donor gave a peripheral blood sample, and the peripheral blood mononuclear cells from that sample were used for TCR beta sequencing. Genomic DNA was extracted from the blood cell samples with the Qiagen DNeasy Blood Extraction Kit. The library was obtained by the immunoSEQ multiplex PCR assay. A mixture of 60 forward primers for TCR Vbeta segments and 13 reverse primers for TCR Jbeta segments was used in the multiplex PCR. Amplification of the CDR3 region of rearranged TCR beta genes was performed with a multiplex PCR assay on genomic DNA. On the Illumina HiSeq System, the amplified TCR beta libraries were sequenced as 87-base-pair reads. Processing in the source paper ran as follows. Across the 640 or so repertoires, a later analysis counted tens of millions of unique TCR beta chains, approximately 10 million of which were shared by at least two donors. To remove PCR and sequencing errors, raw reads were error-corrected and collapsed into unique sequences using a nearest-neighbor algorithm that merged closely related sequences. Alignment of CDR3 sequences to IMGT reference sequences was used to assign V, D and J gene segments. For a sequence to be retained, a match of at least six nucleotides was required to both a V gene segment and a J gene segment. A rearrangement was called productive if the CDR3 had no stop codons and remained in frame with V and J, and every other rearrangement was called non-productive. CDR3 was defined by IMGT convention, running from the second conserved V-encoded cysteine to the conserved J-encoded phenylalanine. Sequences without an unambiguous match to a single V gene segment were excluded from the earlier analysis of a few hundred of the donors. An earlier analysis of a few hundred of the donors classified V segments as functional when productive rearrangements were above 56.7% and as segregating when the standard deviation between donors was above 5%. A statistical classification framework was developed to diagnose cytomegalovirus status using the catalog of TCR beta chain sequences. A later analysis assigned V and J genes by comparing TCR nucleotide sequences with IMGT/GENE-DB human TR gene sequences. The TCRdist pipeline was used in a later analysis to assign CDR3 sequences and most-parsimonious VDJ recombination scenarios. A later analysis defined each TCR beta chain by its CDR3 amino acid sequence plus V-gene family, and excluded reads lacking a unique V-gene family. As a way to deal with suspected cross-contamination and a sequencing artifact, a later analysis dropped 450 to 600 nucleotide sequences that were highly shared and had low generation probability. For each public chain, a later analysis derived a clonal expansion index from normalized ranks of inferred template counts within each repertoire. In a later analysis, generation probabilities were computed using a VDJ recombination model fitted to out-of-frame rearrangements, and the results were checked against IGoR. In a later analysis, TCR-TCR, TCR-HLA and TCR-CMV co-occurrence was scored with hypergeometric tests, and a repertoire-size bias correction was applied to TCR pairs. False discovery rates were estimated in a later analysis by permuting HLA or CMV assignments 20 times. In a later analysis, co-occurring TCRs were grouped using DBSCAN, with TCRdist sequence similarity added in when clustering inside HLA-allele-positive subsets. Repertoires with fewer than 30,000 or more than 120,000 public chains, plus five repertoires with anomalous nucleotide sharing, were excluded from co-occurrence clustering. Imported from immuneACCESS, the table was reduced by TCRdb to in-frame sequences with V and J called. These copies leave out some clones; in studies compared against another copy, an unresolved V gene accounts for under half, and the cause of the remainder is not known. For V, J and clone size, that table is used; D and trimming come from the DNA. This sample holds around 110,000 clones; about 86% were observed only once. 3.9% of the sample lies in the top ten.

The source material was PBMCs. The chain uses TRBV2 and TRBJ2-1; 11 middle bases align to TRBD2. The receptor was derived from a woman in her thirties in good health and CMV-seronegative. The CDR3 reads CASTPGLAAHNEQFF. The DNA sequence is TGTGCCAGCACCCCGGGACTAGCGGCCCACAATGAGCAGTTCTTC.